One T cell receptor beta chain is described in this entry. Its cognate antigen is unknown. CDR1 is MGHRA, CDR2 YSYEKL, per germline. There are 13 residues in the CDR3. V shed 2 bases and J shed 5 bases, with 6 bases lying between them. This entry belongs to a study of cytomegalovirus exposure and HLA in healthy donors. In the study overall: Most donors, roughly 77% of approximately 400 genotyped, fell in the Caucasian-associated ancestry cluster. Study outcomes and limitations: Despite most TCR sequences being rare, some public TCRs occurred in many donors.

Researchers ran the PCR with 60 Vbeta and 13 Jbeta primers. Original processing notes: Unique TCR beta chains totaled some 78 million in a later count, with some 10 million of them shared. Produced via immunoSEQ multiplex PCR; TCRdb's table is partial and in-frame only. V and J calls plus clone size are reproduced from that table; the DNA served to infer D and trimming. The sample has some 100,000 clones; less than 65% are singletons. Each donor was healthy, and each was a bone marrow donor. Sequencing used PBMCs. This rearrangement joins TRBV4-1 to TRBJ2-2; D is perhaps TRBD2 (6 bases). The receptor comes from a woman aged 25 to 39 in good health and CMV-seropositive. The DNA of the CDR3 is TGCGCCAGCAGCCAACGGGGGACCGGGGAGCTGTTTTTT. It codes for CASSQRGTGELFF.